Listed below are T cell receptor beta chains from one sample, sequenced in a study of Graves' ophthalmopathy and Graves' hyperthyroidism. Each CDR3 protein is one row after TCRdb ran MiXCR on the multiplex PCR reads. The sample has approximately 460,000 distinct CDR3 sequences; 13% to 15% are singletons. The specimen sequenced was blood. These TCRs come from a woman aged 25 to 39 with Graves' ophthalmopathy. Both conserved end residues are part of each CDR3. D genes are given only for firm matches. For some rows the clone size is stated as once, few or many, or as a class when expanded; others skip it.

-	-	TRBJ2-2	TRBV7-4	TGTGCCAGCAGCTTACGAGAGGCGGAGTACACCGGGGAGCTGTTTTTT	CASSLREAEYTGELFF
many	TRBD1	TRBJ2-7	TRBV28	TGTGCCAGCAGTTCCACGGGGACAGCCGCCTACGAGCAGTACTTC	CASSSTGTAAYEQYF
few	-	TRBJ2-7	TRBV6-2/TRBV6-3	TGTGCCAGCAGTTACGTCTCCGAGCAGTACTTC	CASSYVSEQYF
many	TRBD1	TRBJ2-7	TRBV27	TGTGCCAGCAGTACAGGGGGCATATACGAGCAGTACTTC	CASSTGGIYEQYF
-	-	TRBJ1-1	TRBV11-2	TGTGCCAGCAGCCAGACACCTGAAGCTTTCTTT	CASSQTPEAFF
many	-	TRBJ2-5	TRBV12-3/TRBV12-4	TGTGCCAGCAGTTTAAGGGCTTTCCAAGAGACCCAGTACTTC	CASSLRAFQETQYF
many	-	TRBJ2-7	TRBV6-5	TGTGCCAGCACCTATAGATGGGACACTAATTACGAGCAGTACTTC	CASTYRWDTNYEQYF
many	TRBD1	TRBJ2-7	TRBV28	TGTGCCAGCAGTTTGGAAGGACAGGGGCTTGGGGAGCAGTACTTC	CASSLEGQGLGEQYF
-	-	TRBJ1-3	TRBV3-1	TGTGCCAGCAGCCAAGAGATGGTCCATCCTACTGGAAACACCATATATTTT	CASSQEMVHPTGNTIYF
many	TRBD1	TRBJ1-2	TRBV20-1	TGCAGTGCGGACAGGGGACAGGGGCGCCCTGGCTATGGCTACACCTTC	CSADRGQGRPGYGYTF
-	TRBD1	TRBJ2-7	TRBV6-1	TGTGCCAGCAGCGGGACAGGCAATAGGTGGCAGTGCTTC	CASSGTGNRWQCF
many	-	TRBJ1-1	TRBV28	TGTGCCAGCAGCAAATATTGGGGAGATAACACTGAAGCTTTCTTT	CASSKYWGDNTEAFF
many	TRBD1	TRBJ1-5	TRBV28	TGTGCCAGCAGTTTGGTGGACAGGGGAGGGGCCCAGCATTTT	CASSLVDRGGAQHF
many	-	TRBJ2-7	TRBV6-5	TGTGCCAGCAGTCCCCTGGAGCAGTACTTC	CASSPLEQYF
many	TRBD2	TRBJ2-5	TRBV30	TGTGCCTGGAGTGTACTCCTAGCGGGGATCCAAGAGACCCAGTACTTC	CAWSVLLAGIQETQYF
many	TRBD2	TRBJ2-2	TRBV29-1	TGCAGCGTTGAGGGAATAGCGGGAGTAGACACCGGGGAGCTGTTTTTT	CSVEGIAGVDTGELFF
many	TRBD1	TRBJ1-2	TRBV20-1	TGCAGTGCCCGGACAGGCCAATCACCAAATGGCTACACCTTC	CSARTGQSPNGYTF
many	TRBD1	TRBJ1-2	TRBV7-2	TGTGCCAGCAGCTCAGGACAGGGGACCTATGGCTACACCTTC	CASSSGQGTYGYTF
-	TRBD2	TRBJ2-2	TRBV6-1	TGTGCCAGCAGACCTCTAGCGGGGGGGCCTGGGACCGGGGAGCTGTTTTTT	CASRPLAGGPGTGELFF